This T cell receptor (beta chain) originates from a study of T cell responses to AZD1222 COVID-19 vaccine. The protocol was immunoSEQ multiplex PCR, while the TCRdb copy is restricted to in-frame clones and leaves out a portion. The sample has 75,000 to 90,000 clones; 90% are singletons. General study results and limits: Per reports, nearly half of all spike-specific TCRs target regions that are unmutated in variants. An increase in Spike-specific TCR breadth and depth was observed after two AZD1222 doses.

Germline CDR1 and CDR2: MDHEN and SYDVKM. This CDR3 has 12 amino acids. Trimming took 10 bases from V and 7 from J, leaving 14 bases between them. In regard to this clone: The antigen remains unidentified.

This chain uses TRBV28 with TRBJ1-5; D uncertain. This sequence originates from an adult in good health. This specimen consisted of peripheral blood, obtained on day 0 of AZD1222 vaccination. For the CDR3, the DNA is TGTGCCACCAAGGGATCTCAGCAGCCCCAGCATTTT. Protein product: CATKGSQQPQHF.